Below are 32 T cell receptor beta chains sequenced from a single sample in a study of PD-L1 blockade in urothelial cancer. Time point indicated: pretreatment peripheral blood. TCRdb's copy holds only in-frame clones and misses some; the assay was immunoSEQ multiplex PCR. Among 30,000 to 40,000 clones, 65% to 90% were seen once, and the ten largest hold 6.8%. Material: PBMCs, obtained around atezolizumab (anti-PD-L1) treatment. These receptors all come from a man between 60 and 75 years old with urothelial cancer.

The chain links TRBV6-6 to TRBJ1-5; 9 bases are shared with TRBD1. The germline V gene has CDR1 MNHNY and CDR2 SVGAGI (reference sequence). V was pared by 6 bases and J by 6 bases, with 6 bases of the junction left unmatched. The CDR3 has 14 amino acids. The CDR3 is CASSRGQGSQPQHF. Here the CDR3 DNA reads TGTGCCAGCAGCAGGGGACAGGGAAGTCAGCCCCAGCATTTT.

J is TRBJ1-5 and V is TRBV15, with a possible D match to TRBD1 (6 bases). Germline CDR1 and CDR2: LNHNV and YYDKDF (reference sequence). This CDR3 spans 15 amino acids. The V and J ends lost 3 bases and 7 bases respectively, with 16 bases between them. CDR3 nucleotides: TGTGCCACCAGCAGGGACAGCCGCGGGCGGCAGCCCCAGCATTTT. Encoded protein: CATSRDSRGRQPQHF.

This clone appeared a single time. V is TRBV10-2 and J is TRBJ1-5, with TRBD1 matching 7 bases. Per the germline V gene, CDR1 is WSHSY and CDR2 is SAAADI. The V and J ends lost 3 bases and 7 bases, in that order; junction bases with no gene match: 6. The CDR3 extends over 14 amino acids. CDR3 residues: CASSDDRVGQPQHF. DNA of the CDR3: TGCGCCAGCAGTGATGACAGGGTAGGCCAGCCCCAGCATTTT.

For the CDR3, the DNA is TGTGCCAGCAGCCCAACCGGACAGCCCTACTATGGCTACACCTTC. Protein: CASSPTGQPYYGYTF. The rearrangement joins TRBV5-6 to TRBJ1-2; D possibly corresponds to TRBD1 (6 bases). The V end was cut by 4 bases, the J end by 3 bases, with 16 bases between. CDR1 is SGHDT and CDR2 is YYEEEE in the germline V gene. The CDR3 loop spans 15 amino acids.

This clone was detected once. The rearrangement links TRBV25-1 to TRBJ1-5, with D unresolved. Germline loops: CDR1 MGHDK, CDR2 SYGVNS. V lost 4 bases and J 3 bases, leaving 4 bases between the germline ends. The CDR3 spans 12 residues. CDR3 amino acids: CASSGDNQPQHF. CDR3 nucleotide sequence: TGTGCCAGCAGTGGAGACAATCAGCCCCAGCATTTT.

V and J are TRBV27 and TRBJ1-6; a weak D match, TRBD1 (6 bases). The CDR3 length is 15 residues. Deletions cut 6 bases from V and 9 bases from J, with 18 bases between. Germline V gives CDR1 MNHEY, CDR2 SMNVEV (reference sequence). CDR3 residues: CASSLTPGDLSPLHF. The CDR3 region has the DNA TGTGCCAGCAGCCTTACTCCAGGGGACCTTTCACCCCTCCACTTT.

This clone was seen only a few times. The CDR3 sequence is CASSPGTGIRYTF. Here the CDR3 DNA reads TGTGCCAGCAGCCCCGGGACAGGGATTCGCTACACCTTC. The chain has TRBV6-5 and TRBJ1-2, with TRBD1 identical over 9 bases. The V and J ends lost 6 bases and 9 bases, in that order; junction bases with no gene match: 8. Germline CDR1 is MNHEY and CDR2 is SVGAGI. The CDR3 has 13 amino acids.

The rearrangement uses TRBV7-2 and TRBJ2-5; no reliable D call. The germline gives CDR1 SGHTA, CDR2 FQGNSA. CDR3 length: 13 residues. The V end was cut by 1 base, the J end by 5 bases, with 8 bases between. The CDR3 protein is CASSLVVEETQYF. As DNA, the CDR3 is TGTGCCAGCAGCTTAGTGGTGGAGGAGACCCAGTACTTC.

V and J are TRBV10-3 and TRBJ2-3, with D perhaps TRBD2 (6 bases). The V gene's germline CDR1 is ENHRY and CDR2 SYGVKD. Trimming shortened V by 2 bases and J by 6 bases, and 12 bases separated the two germline ends. The CDR3 extends over 14 amino acids. CDR3 residues: CAISEAPGEDTQYF. The CDR3 DNA reads as TGTGCCATCAGTGAGGCCCCGGGGGAGGATACGCAGTATTTT.

The CDR3 spells CASSQGGQYQETQYF. CDR3 sequence (DNA): TGCGCCAGCAGCCAAGGAGGGCAGTACCAAGAGACCCAGTACTTC. This chain uses TRBV4-1 with TRBJ2-5, with a tentative D call TRBD2 (5 bases). V gave up 1 base and J gave up 0 bases, with 9 bases separating them. From germline, CDR1 is MGHRA and CDR2 YSYEKL. The CDR3 totals 15 residues.

The gene calls are TRBV19 and TRBJ2-5; 13 bases are shared with TRBD2. Looked up from germline, CDR1 is LNHDA and CDR2 is SQIVND (reference sequence). V was pared by 7 bases and J by 14 bases, with 16 bases of the junction left unmatched. The CDR3 sequence is 15 residues long. The CDR3 region is CASNSPTSGGRRLYF. The CDR3 DNA is TGTGCCAGTAACTCTCCGACTAGCGGGGGGCGCCGGTTATACTTC.

V is TRBV9 and J is TRBJ2-7, with TRBD2 matching over 8 bases. Germline V gene sequence: CDR1 SGDLS, CDR2 YYNGEE. The V and J ends lost 3 bases and 6 bases, in that order; junction bases with no gene match: 5. The CDR3 contains 13 residues. The CDR3 nucleotides read TGTGCCAGCAGCGGGACGGGGGGGGTCGAGCAGTACTTC. Its translation is CASSGTGGVEQYF.

This sequence joins TRBV5-1 and TRBJ2-2; the match to TRBD1 covers 8 bases. Germline assignment: CDR1 SGHRS and CDR2 YFSETQ. The CDR3 has 16 residues. The trim removed 4 bases at V and 4 bases at J, leaving 9 bases unmatched. The CDR3 DNA sequence: TGCGCCAGCAGCCGAGACAGGGGCCCAGGCACCGGGGAGCTGTTTTTT. This gives the protein CASSRDRGPGTGELFF.

The genes are TRBV28 and TRBJ2-2; D might be TRBD1 (6 bases). Trimming shortened V by 2 bases and J by 2 bases, and 9 bases separated the two germline ends. Looked up from germline, CDR1 is MDHEN and CDR2 is SYDVKM. The CDR3 is 15 residues long. CDR3 in amino acids: CASSLQDRNTGELFF. CDR3 coding DNA: TGTGCCAGCAGTTTACAGGACAGAAACACCGGGGAGCTGTTTTTT.

Of note for this clone: Its ends do not fully match the called genes, so a read error is possible. The chain is built from TRBV6-1 and TRBJ2-7; the match to TRBD1 covers 8 bases. The germline CDR1 and CDR2 sequences are MNHNS and SASEGT. This CDR3 has 15 residues. The CDR3 nucleotides are TGTGCCAGCAGATTCAACGCCGGGACAGGCATAATCGGGGGCTTC. Amino acid sequence: CASRFNAGTGIIGGF.

The chain recombines TRBV7-9 with TRBJ2-7; 8 nucleotides agree with TRBD1. This CDR3 has 19 amino acids. Germline V lookup: CDR1 SEHNR, CDR2 FQNEAQ (reference sequence). After removal of 2 bases from V and 2 bases from J, the junction contained 17 bases not matched to a gene. CDR3 sequence: CASSLSPGRQGPYAYEQYF. CDR3 in DNA: TGTGCCAGCAGCTTATCCCCCGGCCGACAGGGGCCCTACGCCTACGAGCAGTACTTC.

The chain uses TRBV25-1 and TRBJ2-2; D possibly corresponds to TRBD1 (6 bases). The CDR3 is 15 residues long. Trimming removed 4 bases from V and 0 bases from J, with 9 bases in between. The germline CDR1 and CDR2 sequences are MGHDK and SYGVNS. DNA of the CDR3: TGTGCCAGCAGTGCCGGGACACCGAACACCGGGGAGCTGTTTTTT. Amino acid sequence: CASSAGTPNTGELFF.

The chain joins TRBV10-3 to TRBJ2-3; TRBD1 aligns across 7 bases. Trimming removed 10 bases from V and 1 base from J; junction bases left unmatched: 11. The CDR3 totals 15 residues. The germline gives CDR1 ENHRY, CDR2 SYGVKD. Here the CDR3 DNA reads TGTGCCACCGGGGCAGGACAGGAAGGCACAGATACGCAGTATTTT. Residues: CATGAGQEGTDTQYF.

In its sample, this clone was seen a few times. The rearrangement uses TRBV7-6 and TRBJ2-5, with D possibly being TRBD1 (6 bases). CDR3 size: 13 residues. Trimming shortened V by 4 bases and J by 5 bases, and 11 bases separated the two germline ends. The germline V gene encodes CDR1 SGHVS and CDR2 FNYEAQ. This CDR3 is CASSYTGQETQYF. Written as DNA, the CDR3 is TGTGCCAGCAGCTATACAGGGCAGGAGACCCAGTACTTC. The whole variable domain, filled in from reference TRBV7-6 and TRBJ2-5, reads GAGVSQSPRYKVTKRGQDVALRCDPISGHVSLYWYRQALGQGPEFLTYFNYEAQQDKSGLPNDRFSAERPEGSISTLTIQRTEQRDSAMYRCASSYTGQETQYFGPGTRLLVL.

The chain couples TRBV10-3 to TRBJ1-5; weak D call: TRBD1 (6 bases). CDR1 is ENHRY and CDR2 is SYGVKD in the germline V gene. V shed 7 bases and J shed 5 bases, with 15 bases lying between them. This CDR3 has 14 residues. In DNA form, the CDR3 reads TGTGCCATCAATGATGGGACAAACGATCAGCCCCAGCATTTT. It encodes CAINDGTNDQPQHF.

This clone occurred a few times. The chain links TRBV5-5 to TRBJ2-7; D remains ambiguous. Trimming took 0 bases from V and 0 from J, leaving 7 bases between them. This CDR3 comprises 14 residues. CDR1 is SGHKS and CDR2 is YYEKEE in the germline V gene (reference sequence). CDR3 protein: CASSLGAHSYEQYF. DNA of the CDR3: TGTGCCAGCAGCTTGGGGGCCCACTCCTACGAGCAGTACTTC.

The J gene is TRBJ2-1, the V gene TRBV4-2; the match to TRBD2 covers 12 bases. J was trimmed by 8 bases and V by 2 bases; bases with no gene match: 13. The CDR3 consists of 18 residues. Germline V gene lookup returns CDR1 LGHNA and CDR2 YNFKEQ. The CDR3 region is CASSQRLAGGPQFDEQFF. Written as DNA, the CDR3 is TGTGCCAGCAGCCAACGGCTAGCGGGGGGGCCTCAGTTCGATGAGCAGTTCTTC.

The rearrangement links TRBV7-9 to TRBJ2-5; 7 bases agree with TRBD2. With 4 bases clipped from V and 1 base from J, the junction kept 9 bases outside the gene matches. Germline values: CDR1 SEHNR, CDR2 FQNEAQ (reference sequence). This CDR3 is built from 16 residues. The CDR3: CASSWGGVALQETQYF. The CDR3 DNA reads TGTGCCAGCAGCTGGGGGGGGGTCGCACTCCAAGAGACCCAGTACTTC.

The V call is TRBV27, the J call TRBJ1-1; possibly TRBD1 for D (5 bases). The V gene lost 0 bases and the J gene lost 3 bases, with 11 bases spanning the gap. In germline, CDR1 is MNHEY, CDR2 SMNVEV (reference sequence). The CDR3 runs to 15 residues. CDR3 nucleotide sequence: TGTGCCAGCAGTTTATCGTATCAGGGCTACACTGAAGCTTTCTTT. Its protein product is CASSLSYQGYTEAFF.

The V call is TRBV6-1, the J call TRBJ2-1; possible D gene TRBD1, 5 bases. The CDR3 covers 13 residues. V gave up 2 bases and J gave up 9 bases, with 11 bases separating them. CDR1 is MNHNS and CDR2 is SASEGT in the germline V gene. DNA for the CDR3: TGTGCCAGCAGTGAATTAAGGGGTGGTGAGCAGTTCTTC. Its translation: CASSELRGGEQFF.

This chain connects TRBV7-9 to TRBJ2-3; the D is unclear. The germline CDR1 and CDR2 sequences are SEHNR and FQNEAQ (reference sequence). The CDR3 loop spans 13 amino acids. V was pared by 4 bases and J by 6 bases, with 11 bases between. The CDR3 spells CASSSKYRDTQYF. Written as DNA, the CDR3 is TGTGCCAGCAGCTCTAAGTACCGCGATACGCAGTATTTT. The complete variable domain, with remaining parts taken from reference TRBV7-9 and TRBJ2-3, reads DTGVSQNPRHKITKRGQNVTFRCDPISEHNRLYWYRQTLGQGPEFLTYFQNEAQLEKSRLLSDRFSAERPKGSFSTLEIQRTEQGDSAMYLCASSSKYRDTQYFGPGTRLTVL.

This chain connects TRBV5-4 to TRBJ1-6; TRBD1 is a possible D gene (6 bases). The CDR3 loop spans 17 amino acids. From germline, CDR1 is SGHNT and CDR2 YYREEE (reference sequence). With 0 bases removed from V and 3 bases from J, the gap between germline ends came to 13 bases. CDR3 sequence (DNA): TGTGCCAGCAGCTTGGCGGGAGGACAGATCTATAATTCACCCCTCCACTTT. Translated, it gives CASSLAGGQIYNSPLHF.

The V gene is TRBV5-4, the J gene TRBJ2-2, with TRBD2 matching over 12 bases. With V trimmed by 4 bases and J by 4 bases, 5 bases remained unmatched. Germline V gives CDR1 SGHNT, CDR2 YYREEE (reference sequence). The CDR3 extends over 16 amino acids. CDR3 loop: CASSVLAGGLTGELFF. Here the CDR3 DNA reads TGTGCCAGCAGCGTCCTAGCGGGGGGGCTCACCGGGGAGCTGTTTTTT.

The chain uses TRBV7-9 and TRBJ2-1; D is perhaps TRBD2 (5 bases). Germline CDR1 reads SEHNR; CDR2 reads FQNEAQ (reference sequence). The V and J ends lost 1 base and 4 bases respectively, with 8 bases between them. This CDR3 contains 14 residues. The CDR3 DNA follows: TGTGCCAGCAGCTTAGAACGGGAATACAATGAGCAGTTCTTC. Protein product: CASSLEREYNEQFF.

The chain uses TRBV21-1 and TRBJ2-3; TRBD2, as called in the table, went unchecked against the DNA. TRBV21-1 is a pseudogene segment. The CDR3 consists of 15 residues. The CDR3 DNA sequence: TGTGCCAGCAGCAAAGCGCGTCCGTTCACTGATACGCAGTATTTT. Protein: CASSKARPFTDTQYF.

The genes are TRBV4-2 and TRBJ2-2, with 9 bases fitting TRBD1. The CDR3 sequence is 18 residues long. The ends lost 0 bases at V and 3 bases at J; junction bases unmatched: 8. Germline CDR1 is LGHNA and CDR2 is YNFKEQ. This CDR3 reads CASSQDTGQGFDTGELFF. DNA of the CDR3: TGTGCCAGCAGCCAAGATACGGGACAGGGTTTCGACACCGGGGAGCTGTTTTTT.

V and J are TRBV10-1 and TRBJ2-7, with D possibly TRBD2 on 5 matching bases. V was cut by 6 bases and J by 3 bases, with 15 bases left in between. The CDR3 is 14 residues long. Germline CDR1 reads WNHNN; CDR2 reads SYGVQD (reference sequence). The CDR3 loop reads CASRTSGNYYEQYF. The CDR3, as DNA: TGCGCCAGCAGAACCTCCGGGAACTACTACGAGCAGTACTTC.